Reported below is one T cell receptor beta chain. Germline CDR1 reads MNHEY; CDR2 reads SVGAGI. This CDR3 has 14 residues. V dropped 6 bases and J dropped 10; count of bases not matched to a gene: 7. The sample is drawn from a study of blood T cell repertoires in COVID-19. Study background: Spain, Italy and the United States supplied samples that represented acute and convalescent COVID-19. From T cells, B-cell-depleted T cells, or PBMCs came the material, which was cDNA or gDNA.

Cohort assignment relied on participant-reported clinical history. Produced via immunoSEQ multiplex PCR; TCRdb's table is partial and in-frame only. Of 200,000 to 250,000 clones listed, roughly four fifths were seen once; the top ten hold roughly 1.8%. This TCR derives from a man between 60 and 75 years old who had recovered from COVID-19. Sequencing was done on a sample of PBMCs or T cells enriched from blood (not recorded which). This chain uses TRBV6-5 with TRBJ1-6; 9 bases map to TRBD1. CDR3 residues: CASRRGQGRSPLHF. CDR3 in DNA: TGTGCCAGCAGGAGGGGACAGGGTCGGTCACCCCTCCACTTT.